The clone carrying this T cell receptor beta chain was detected a few times. The antigen remains unidentified. Unmatched junction bases numbered 9, after V lost 4 bases and J lost 4 bases. The CDR3 loop spans 16 amino acids. Germline values: CDR1 DFQATT, CDR2 SNEGSKA (reference sequence). The data were taken from a study of identical twins. General study results and limits: Sequences that were out-of-frame, alpha and twin-shared displayed an excess of low generation probability.

Each cDNA held unique molecular identifiers, and template switching gave it a universal primer site. One entry per CDR3 protein, called by TCRdb with MiXCR from the 5' RACE reads. The sample lists about 470,000 distinct CDR3 sequences, 20% to 25% occurring once. The sample was also reused in another study, on T cells expressing NK-cell markers.

The sequencing sample was made of CD4+ T cells sorted from blood. This TCR derives from a woman aged 18-29 years in good health. V and J are TRBV20-1 and TRBJ2-3; 12 bases fit TRBD2. As DNA, the CDR3 is TGCAGTGCTACACGACTAGCGGGAGTCGGATCAGATACGCAGTATTTT. It translates to CSATRLAGVGSDTQYF.